The entry that follows covers one T cell receptor beta chain sequence. Profiled with immunoSEQ multiplex PCR; TCRdb holds only in-frame clones, not every one. The sample carries fewer than 350,000 clones, 88% recorded once. The sample belongs to a study of blood T cell repertoires in COVID-19. At the level of the study: From the United States, Italy and Spain came samples of acute and convalescent COVID-19.

Across 24 US areas, participants ranged in age from roughly 18 to 95 years. Participants were placed into cohorts based on the clinical history they reported. The CDR3 extends over 14 amino acids. CDR1 is MDHEN, CDR2 SYDVKM, per germline. V gave up 3 bases and J gave up 2 bases, with 7 bases separating them. The chain employs TRBV28 and TRBJ1-4; D unclear. The TCR originated in a woman in her 30s who had recovered from COVID-19. The sample consisted of PBMCs or T cells enriched from blood (not recorded which). CDR3 protein: CASSFQSTNEKLFF. The CDR3 DNA sequence: TGTGCCAGCAGTTTCCAGTCGACTAATGAAAAACTGTTTTTT.